This is a list of T cell receptor beta chains from one sample in a study of beta chain features in type 1 diabetes. The table came from immunoSEQ multiplex PCR; TCRdb's copy has only in-frame clones and leaves some out. The sample shows some 150,000 clones, approximately 8.8% of them seen only once. Input material: central memory CD4+ T cells from blood. Receptors originate from a woman under 40 with type 1 diabetes. The CDR3 runs from the conserved cysteine through the conserved F or W. D genes are given only for firm matches. Clone size is given for some rows only: seen once, a few or many times, or a class if the clone is expanded.

J gene: TRBJ2-3; D gene: NA; clone size: few; V gene: TRBV6-5; CDR3 DNA: TGTGCCAGCACCCCGGATACGCAGTATTTT; CDR3 protein: CASTPDTQYF
J gene: TRBJ2-3; D gene: NA; clone size: NA; V gene: TRBV27; CDR3 DNA: TGTGCCAGCAGTTTCCGAGCGGAGGACACAGATACGCAGTATTTT; CDR3 protein: CASSFRAEDTDTQYF
J gene: TRBJ2-1; D gene: TRBD1; clone size: few; V gene: TRBV4-2; CDR3 DNA: TGTGCCAGCAGCCAAGCGGGACAGAACTCCTACAATGAGCAGTTCTTC; CDR3 protein: CASSQAGQNSYNEQFF
J gene: TRBJ2-1; D gene: TRBD2; clone size: few; V gene: TRBV11-3; CDR3 DNA: TGTGCCAGCAGCTCTGCGACTAGCGGGAACTACAATGAGCAGTTCTTC; CDR3 protein: CASSSATSGNYNEQFF
J gene: TRBJ2-5; D gene: TRBD2; clone size: NA; V gene: TRBV2; CDR3 DNA: TGTGCCAGCAGTGGACTAGCGGGAGCTATAGAGACCCAGTACTTC; CDR3 protein: CASSGLAGAIETQYF
J gene: TRBJ2-1; D gene: TRBD1; clone size: NA; V gene: TRBV28; CDR3 DNA: TGTGCCAGCAGCACGACAGGGGGAGGTAACAATGAGCAGTTCTTC; CDR3 protein: CASSTTGGGNNEQFF
J gene: TRBJ1-1; D gene: NA; clone size: many; V gene: TRBV4-1; CDR3 DNA: TGCGCCAGCAGCCAAGTTCCAAGGGGGAACACTGAAGCTTTCTTT; CDR3 protein: CASSQVPRGNTEAFF
J gene: TRBJ2-2; D gene: TRBD2; clone size: few; V gene: TRBV7-3; CDR3 DNA: TGTGCCAGCAGCTCCGGACTAGCGACCAACACCGGGGAGCTGTTTTTT; CDR3 protein: CASSSGLATNTGELFF
J gene: TRBJ2-7; D gene: NA; clone size: few; V gene: TRBV6-1; CDR3 DNA: TGTGCCAGCAGTGAAACTAGCTACGAGCAGTACTTC; CDR3 protein: CASSETSYEQYF
J gene: TRBJ1-5; D gene: NA; clone size: few; V gene: TRBV30; CDR3 DNA: TGTGCCTGGAGCCAACGGGACGGGAGATATGGGCCCCAGCATTTT; CDR3 protein: CAWSQRDGRYGPQHF
J gene: TRBJ2-2; D gene: NA; clone size: NA; V gene: TRBV2; CDR3 DNA: TGTGCCAGCAAGGGAGCGAACACCGGGGAGCTGTTTTTT; CDR3 protein: CASKGANTGELFF
J gene: TRBJ1-5; D gene: NA; clone size: NA; V gene: TRBV30; CDR3 DNA: TGTGCCTGGAGTAGGGAGAGGAATCAGCCCCAGCATTTT; CDR3 protein: CAWSRERNQPQHF
J gene: TRBJ1-2; D gene: NA; clone size: few; V gene: TRBV7-8; CDR3 DNA: TGTGCCAGCAGCTCAAACAGCTATGGCTACACCTTC; CDR3 protein: CASSSNSYGYTF
J gene: TRBJ2-5; D gene: TRBD1; clone size: few; V gene: TRBV18; CDR3 DNA: TGTGCCAGCACGCGGGACAGGGCTGGAGAGACCCAGTACTTC; CDR3 protein: CASTRDRAGETQYF
J gene: TRBJ1-2; D gene: NA; clone size: NA; V gene: TRBV10-3; CDR3 DNA: TGTGCCATCAGAGGGGCGGGAAACTATGGCTACACCTTC; CDR3 protein: CAIRGAGNYGYTF
J gene: TRBJ2-5; D gene: TRBD1; clone size: NA; V gene: TRBV11-3; CDR3 DNA: TGTGCCAGCAGCCCGCCGGGACAGCGGATACAAGAGACCCAGTACTTC; CDR3 protein: CASSPPGQRIQETQYF
J gene: TRBJ2-1; D gene: NA; clone size: NA; V gene: TRBV5-1; CDR3 DNA: TGCGCCAGCAGCCAGAGGGGGGGGGCCTACAATGAGCAGTTCTTC; CDR3 protein: CASSQRGGAYNEQFF
J gene: TRBJ2-1; D gene: TRBD1; clone size: NA; V gene: TRBV5-4; CDR3 DNA: TGTGCCAGCAGCTTGGACAGGGGGAGCGATGAGCAGTTCTTC; CDR3 protein: CASSLDRGSDEQFF
J gene: TRBJ1-1; D gene: NA; clone size: few; V gene: TRBV2; CDR3 DNA: TGTGCCAGCAGTGTTTCGCGAGGCGCTGAAGCTTTCTTT; CDR3 protein: CASSVSRGAEAFF
J gene: TRBJ2-5; D gene: NA; clone size: once; V gene: TRBV5-1; CDR3 DNA: TGCGCCAGCAGCTTGGCCCCGGGGGGCGAGACCCAGTACTTC; CDR3 protein: CASSLAPGGETQYF
J gene: TRBJ2-1; D gene: NA; clone size: few; V gene: TRBV11-1; CDR3 DNA: TGTGCCAGCAGGGAGAGTCGGAACTCCAATGAGCAGTTCTTC; CDR3 protein: CASRESRNSNEQFF
J gene: TRBJ2-6; D gene: TRBD2; clone size: NA; V gene: TRBV5-1; CDR3 DNA: TGTGCCAGCAGCTTGGGAGGGACTGGGGCCAACGTCCTGACTTTC; CDR3 protein: CASSLGGTGANVLTF
J gene: TRBJ1-1; D gene: NA; clone size: few; V gene: TRBV28; CDR3 DNA: TGTGCCAGCAGTGGGCCGGACAGCATGAACACTGAAGCTTTCTTT; CDR3 protein: CASSGPDSMNTEAFF